This T cell receptor (beta chain) was recovered during a study of T cells in localized non-small cell lung cancer. This CDR3 is 12 amino acids long. Germline CDR1 and CDR2: SGHAT and FQNNGV. Trimming removed 1 base at V and 8 bases at J, with 8 bases between. This clone was counted a single time. Clones were sequenced by immunoSEQ multiplex PCR, and TCRdb holds only the in-frame ones, with some missing. The data hold around 23,000 clones, with roughly 88% observed a single time. This specimen consisted of peripheral blood mononuclear cells, obtained before any cancer treatment. The chain uses TRBV11-2 and TRBJ1-2; D not resolved. This receptor was identified in a male donor at least 60 years old with stage II lung adenocarcinoma. CDR3 nucleotides: TGTGCCAGCAGCTTAGGGGGATGGGGCTACACCTTC. This codes for CASSLGGWGYTF.